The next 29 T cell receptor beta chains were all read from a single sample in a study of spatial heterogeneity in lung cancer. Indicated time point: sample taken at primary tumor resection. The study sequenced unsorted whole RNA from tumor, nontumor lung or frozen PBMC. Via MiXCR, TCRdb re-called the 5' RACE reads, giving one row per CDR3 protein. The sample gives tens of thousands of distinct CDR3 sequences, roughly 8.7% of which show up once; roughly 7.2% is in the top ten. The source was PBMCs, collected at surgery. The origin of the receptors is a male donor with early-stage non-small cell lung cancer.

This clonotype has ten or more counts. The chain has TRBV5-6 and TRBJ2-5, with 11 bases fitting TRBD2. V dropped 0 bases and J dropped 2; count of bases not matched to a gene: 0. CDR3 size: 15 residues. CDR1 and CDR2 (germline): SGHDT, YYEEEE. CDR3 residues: CASSLVAGGQETQYF. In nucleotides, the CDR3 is TGTGCCAGCAGCTTGGTAGCGGGGGGGCAAGAGACCCAGTACTTC.

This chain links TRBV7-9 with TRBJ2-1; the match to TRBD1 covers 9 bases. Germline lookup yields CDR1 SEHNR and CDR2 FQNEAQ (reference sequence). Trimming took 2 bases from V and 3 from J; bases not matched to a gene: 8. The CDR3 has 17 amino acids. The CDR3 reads CASSLSPGQGSYNEQFF. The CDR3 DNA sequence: TGTGCCAGCAGCTTAAGCCCGGGACAGGGAAGCTACAATGAGCAGTTCTTC.

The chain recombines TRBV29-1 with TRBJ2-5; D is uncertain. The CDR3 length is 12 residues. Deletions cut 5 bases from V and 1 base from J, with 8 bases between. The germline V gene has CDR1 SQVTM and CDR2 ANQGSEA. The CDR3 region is CSVSGPQETQYF. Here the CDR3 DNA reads TGCAGCGTTTCCGGGCCCCAAGAGACCCAGTACTTC.

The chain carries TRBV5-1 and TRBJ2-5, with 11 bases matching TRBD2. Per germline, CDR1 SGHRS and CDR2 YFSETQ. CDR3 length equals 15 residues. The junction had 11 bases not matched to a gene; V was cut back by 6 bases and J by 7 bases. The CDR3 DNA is TGCGCCAGCACCCTGACTAGCGGGGTGCAGGGGACCCAGTACTTC. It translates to CASTLTSGVQGTQYF.

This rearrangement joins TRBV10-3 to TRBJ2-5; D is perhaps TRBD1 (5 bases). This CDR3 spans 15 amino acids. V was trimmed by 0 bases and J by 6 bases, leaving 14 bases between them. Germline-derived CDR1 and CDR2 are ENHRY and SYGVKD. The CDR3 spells CAISESNQGMKTQYF. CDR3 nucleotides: TGTGCCATCAGTGAGTCGAACCAGGGTATGAAGACCCAGTACTTC.

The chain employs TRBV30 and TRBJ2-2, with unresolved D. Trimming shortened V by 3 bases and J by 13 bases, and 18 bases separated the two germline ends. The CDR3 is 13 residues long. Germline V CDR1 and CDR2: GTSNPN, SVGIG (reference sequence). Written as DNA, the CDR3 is TGTGCCTGGAGGATCCAACCCCTCGCGTGGCTGTTTTTT. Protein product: CAWRIQPLAWLFF.

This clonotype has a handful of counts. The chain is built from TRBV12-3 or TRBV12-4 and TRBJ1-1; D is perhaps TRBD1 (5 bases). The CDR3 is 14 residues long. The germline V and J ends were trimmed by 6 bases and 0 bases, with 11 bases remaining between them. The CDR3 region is CASSPRQMNTEAFF. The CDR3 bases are TGTGCCAGCAGCCCGCGACAGATGAACACTGAAGCTTTCTTT.

The CDR3 here is CASSSFGGRAGELFF. For the CDR3, the DNA is TGTGCCAGCAGCTCCTTCGGGGGGCGCGCCGGGGAGCTGTTTTTT. This chain joins TRBV11-3 and TRBJ2-2, with D perhaps TRBD2 (7 bases). In germline, CDR1 is SGHNT, CDR2 YENEEA. The CDR3 is made up of 15 amino acids. V was clipped by 4 bases and J by 6 bases, with 15 bases between them. Looking up the rest from reference TRBV11-3 and TRBJ2-2 gives the full variable domain: EAGVVQSPRYKIIEKKQPVAFWCNPISGHNTLYWYLQNLGQGPELLIRYENEEAVDDSQLPKDRFSAERLKGVDSTLKIQPAELGDSAVYLCASSSFGGRAGELFFGEGSRLTVL.

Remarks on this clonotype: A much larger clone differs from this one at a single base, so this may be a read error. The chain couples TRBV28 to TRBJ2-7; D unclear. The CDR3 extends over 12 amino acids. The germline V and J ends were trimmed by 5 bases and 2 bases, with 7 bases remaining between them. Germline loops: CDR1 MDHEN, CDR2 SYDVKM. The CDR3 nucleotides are TGTGCCAGCAGTCCGGAAACCTACGAGCAGTACTTC. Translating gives CASSPETYEQYF.

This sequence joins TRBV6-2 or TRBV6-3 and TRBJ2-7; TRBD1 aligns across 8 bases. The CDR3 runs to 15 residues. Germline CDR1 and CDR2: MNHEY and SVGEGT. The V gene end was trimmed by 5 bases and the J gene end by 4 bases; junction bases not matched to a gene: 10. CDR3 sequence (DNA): TGTGCCAGCAGTAAACCGCCGACAGGGGTGTACGAGCAGTACTTC. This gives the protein CASSKPPTGVYEQYF.

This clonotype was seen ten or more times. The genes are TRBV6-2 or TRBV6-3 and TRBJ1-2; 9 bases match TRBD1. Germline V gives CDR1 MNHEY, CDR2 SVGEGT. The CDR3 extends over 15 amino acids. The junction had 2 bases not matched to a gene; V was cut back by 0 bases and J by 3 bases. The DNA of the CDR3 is TGTGCCAGCAGTTACTCCGGGACAGGGTACTATGGCTACACCTTC. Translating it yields CASSYSGTGYYGYTF.

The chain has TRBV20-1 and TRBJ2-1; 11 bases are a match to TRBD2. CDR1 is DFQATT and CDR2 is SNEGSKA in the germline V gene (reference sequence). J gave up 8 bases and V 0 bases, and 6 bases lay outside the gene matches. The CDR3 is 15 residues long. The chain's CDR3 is CSARERLAGGYEQFF. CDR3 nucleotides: TGCAGTGCTAGAGAAAGGTTAGCGGGAGGGTATGAGCAGTTCTTC.

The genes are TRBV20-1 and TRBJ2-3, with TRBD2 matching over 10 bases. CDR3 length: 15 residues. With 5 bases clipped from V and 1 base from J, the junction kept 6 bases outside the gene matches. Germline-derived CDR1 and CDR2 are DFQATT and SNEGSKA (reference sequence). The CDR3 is CSAPRTSGRTDTQYF. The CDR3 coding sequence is TGCAGTGCTCCACGGACTAGCGGACGCACAGATACGCAGTATTTT.

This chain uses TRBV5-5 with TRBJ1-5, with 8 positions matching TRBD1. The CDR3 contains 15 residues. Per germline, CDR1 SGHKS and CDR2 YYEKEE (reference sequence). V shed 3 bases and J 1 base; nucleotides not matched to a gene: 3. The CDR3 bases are TGTGCCAGCAGCTGGACAGGGCACAGCAATCAGCCCCAGCATTTT. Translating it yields CASSWTGHSNQPQHF.

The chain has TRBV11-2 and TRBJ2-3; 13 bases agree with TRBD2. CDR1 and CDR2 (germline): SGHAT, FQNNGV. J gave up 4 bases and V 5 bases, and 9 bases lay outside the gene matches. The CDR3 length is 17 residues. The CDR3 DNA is TGTGCCAGCAGCACCCAAAGGACTAGCGGGAGTGCAGATACGCAGTATTTT. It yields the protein CASSTQRTSGSADTQYF.

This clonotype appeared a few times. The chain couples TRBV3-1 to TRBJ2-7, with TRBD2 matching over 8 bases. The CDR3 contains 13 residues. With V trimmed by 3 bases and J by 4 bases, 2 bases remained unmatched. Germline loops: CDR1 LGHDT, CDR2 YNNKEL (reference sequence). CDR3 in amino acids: CASSHGTRYEQYF. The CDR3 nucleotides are TGTGCCAGCAGCCACGGGACTAGATACGAGCAGTACTTC.

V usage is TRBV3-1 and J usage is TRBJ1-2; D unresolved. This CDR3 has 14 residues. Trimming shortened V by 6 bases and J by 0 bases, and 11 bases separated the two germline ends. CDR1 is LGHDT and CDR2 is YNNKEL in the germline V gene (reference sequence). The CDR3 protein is CASRTLAANYGYTF. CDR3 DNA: TGTGCCAGCAGAACGCTTGCAGCTAACTATGGCTACACCTTC. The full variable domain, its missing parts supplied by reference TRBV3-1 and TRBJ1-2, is DTAVSQTPKYLVTQMGNDKSIKCEQNLGHDTMYWYKQDSKKFLKIMFSYNNKELIINETVPNRFSPKSPDKAHLNLHINSLELGDSAVYFCASRTLAANYGYTFGSGTRLTVV.

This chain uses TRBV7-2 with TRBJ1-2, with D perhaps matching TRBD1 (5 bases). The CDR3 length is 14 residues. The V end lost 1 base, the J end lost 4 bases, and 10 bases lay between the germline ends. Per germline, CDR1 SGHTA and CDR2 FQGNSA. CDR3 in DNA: TGTGCCAGCAGCTTAGACACAGGACCCTATGGCTACACCTTC. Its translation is CASSLDTGPYGYTF.

CDR3 nucleotides: TGTGCCAGCAGCGTTATTAGCGGGGGACCCTACGAGCAGTACTTC. Translated: CASSVISGGPYEQYF. This chain joins TRBV7-9 and TRBJ2-7, with 9 bases fitting TRBD2. The CDR3 runs 15 residues. The germline V gene encodes CDR1 SEHNR and CDR2 FQNEAQ (reference sequence). V shed 5 bases and J 2 bases; nucleotides not matched to a gene: 7.

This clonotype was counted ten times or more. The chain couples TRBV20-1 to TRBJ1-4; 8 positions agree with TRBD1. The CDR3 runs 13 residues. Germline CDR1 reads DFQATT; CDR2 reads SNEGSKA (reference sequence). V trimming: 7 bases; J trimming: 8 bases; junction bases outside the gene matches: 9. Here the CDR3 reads CSVRGTGGEKLFF. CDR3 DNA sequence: TGCAGTGTCCGAGGAACAGGGGGAGAAAAACTGTTTTTT.

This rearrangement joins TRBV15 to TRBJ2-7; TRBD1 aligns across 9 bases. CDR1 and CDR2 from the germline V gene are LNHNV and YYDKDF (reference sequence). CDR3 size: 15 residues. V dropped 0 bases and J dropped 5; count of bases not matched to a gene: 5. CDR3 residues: CATSRDEGQGHEQYF. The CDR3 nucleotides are TGTGCCACCAGCAGAGATGAGGGACAGGGCCACGAGCAGTACTTC. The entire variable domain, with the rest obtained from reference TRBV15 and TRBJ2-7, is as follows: DAMVIQNPRYQVTQFGKPVTLSCSQTLNHNVMYWYQQKSSQAPKLLFHYYDKDFNNEADTPDNFQSRRPNTSFCFLDIRSPGLGDTAMYLCATSRDEGQGHEQYFGPGTRLTVT.

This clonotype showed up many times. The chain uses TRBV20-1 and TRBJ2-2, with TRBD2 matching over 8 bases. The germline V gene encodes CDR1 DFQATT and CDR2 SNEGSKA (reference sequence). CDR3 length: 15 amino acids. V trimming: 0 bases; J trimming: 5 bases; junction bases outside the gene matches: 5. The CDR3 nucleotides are TGCAGTGCTAGAGATGGGGGACTAGGGACCGGGGAGCTGTTTTTT. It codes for CSARDGGLGTGELFF.

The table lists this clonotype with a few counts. CDR3 in amino acids: CASKGAVSNQPQHF. CDR3 in DNA: TGTGCCAGCAAGGGGGCAGTTAGCAATCAGCCCCAGCATTTT. This chain uses TRBV2 with TRBJ1-5; 7 nucleotides match TRBD1. After removal of 7 bases from V and 0 bases from J, the junction contained 3 bases not matched to a gene. CDR3 length: 14 amino acids. CDR1 is SNHLY and CDR2 is FYNNEI in the germline V gene. Supplemented by reference TRBV2 and TRBJ1-5, the full variable domain reads EPEVTQTPSHQVTQMGQEVILRCVPISNHLYFYWYRQILGQKVEFLVSFYNNEISEKSEIFDDQFSVERPDGSNFTLKIRSTKLEDSAMYFCASKGAVSNQPQHFGDGTRLSIL.

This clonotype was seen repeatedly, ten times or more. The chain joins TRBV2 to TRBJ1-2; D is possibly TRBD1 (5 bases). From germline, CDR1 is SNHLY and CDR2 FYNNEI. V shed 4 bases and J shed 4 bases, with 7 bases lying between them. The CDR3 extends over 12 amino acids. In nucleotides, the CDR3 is TGTGCCAGCAGTGGGACATCCTATGGCTACACCTTC. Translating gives CASSGTSYGYTF.

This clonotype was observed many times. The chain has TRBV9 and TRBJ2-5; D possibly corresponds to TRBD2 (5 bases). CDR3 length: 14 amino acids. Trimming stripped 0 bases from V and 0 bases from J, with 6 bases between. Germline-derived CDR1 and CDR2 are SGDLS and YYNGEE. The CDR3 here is CASSVELDQETQYF. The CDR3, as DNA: TGTGCCAGCAGCGTAGAACTAGACCAAGAGACCCAGTACTTC.

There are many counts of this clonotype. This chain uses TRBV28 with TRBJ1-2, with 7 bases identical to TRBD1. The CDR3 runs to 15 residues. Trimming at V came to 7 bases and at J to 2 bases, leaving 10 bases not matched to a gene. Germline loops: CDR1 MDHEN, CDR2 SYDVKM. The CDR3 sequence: CASKTPGTANYGYTF. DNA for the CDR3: TGTGCCAGCAAGACCCCTGGGACAGCGAACTATGGCTACACCTTC.

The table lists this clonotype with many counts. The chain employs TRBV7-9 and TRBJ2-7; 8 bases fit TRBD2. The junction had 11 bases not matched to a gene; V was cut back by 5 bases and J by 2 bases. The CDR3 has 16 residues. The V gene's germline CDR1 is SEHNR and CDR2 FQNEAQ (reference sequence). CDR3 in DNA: TGTGCCAGCAGCCCTGAGACTAGCGCCTTTCCCTACGAGCAGTACTTC. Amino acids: CASSPETSAFPYEQYF.

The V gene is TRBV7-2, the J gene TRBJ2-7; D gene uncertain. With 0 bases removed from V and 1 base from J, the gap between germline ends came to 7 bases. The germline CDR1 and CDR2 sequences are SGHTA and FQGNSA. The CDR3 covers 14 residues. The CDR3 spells CASSLAAVSYEQYF. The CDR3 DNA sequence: TGTGCCAGCAGCTTAGCGGCAGTTTCCTACGAGCAGTACTTC.

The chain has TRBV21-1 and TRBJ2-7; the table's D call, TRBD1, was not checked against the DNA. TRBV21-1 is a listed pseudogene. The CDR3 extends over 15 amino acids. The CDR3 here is CASSNYGGRSYEQYF. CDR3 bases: TGTGCCAGCAGCAACTATGGGGGCAGGTCCTACGAGCAGTACTTC.